The TCR beta chain described here comes from a study of response to subunit inactivated influenza vaccine. Study-wide results and limits: Seasonal influenza vaccination, on each occasion, was suggested by the authors to recruit few new T cells.

Turning to this clonotype: The antigen remains undetermined.

MiXCR, run by TCRdb on the RT-PCR reads, gives a single entry per CDR3 protein. The data hold a few hundred thousand distinct CDR3 sequences, with roughly 22% observed a single time. The sequences come from PBMCs from blood, collected 21 months after vaccination. The clonotype was recovered from a man aged 45 to 70 who received an inactivated influenza vaccine.

Here the CDR3 DNA reads TGTGCCAGTAGGGCTACTCACACAGGTTCCACGAACACCGGGGAGCTGTTTTTT. Translated, it gives CASRATHTGSTNTGELFF. The chain joins TRBV19 to TRBJ2-2; D is perhaps TRBD1 (5 bases). The V end was cut by 6 bases, the J end by 0 bases, with 20 bases between. The length of the CDR3 is 18 residues. Germline values: CDR1 LNHDA, CDR2 SQIVND (reference sequence).